Listed here are 21 T cell receptor beta chains from one sample, sequenced in a study of cytomegalovirus exposure and HLA in healthy donors. PCR used 60 Vbeta primers and 13 Jbeta primers. Produced via immunoSEQ multiplex PCR; TCRdb's table is partial and in-frame only. The table shows approximately 100,000 clones, with under 85% occurring only once. The specimen was PBMCs. All receptors derive from a man aged 40-49 years in good health and CMV-seronegative.

This chain uses TRBV18 with TRBJ1-3, with 7 bases fitting TRBD1. The V gene's germline CDR1 is KGHSH and CDR2 LQKENI. This CDR3 contains 15 residues. J was trimmed by 0 bases and V by 3 bases; bases with no gene match: 2. CDR3 sequence (DNA): TGTGCCAGCTCACCGAGGGACAGCTCTGGAAACACCATATATTTT. Residues: CASSPRDSSGNTIYF.

The chain employs TRBV2 and TRBJ2-3; a possible D gene is TRBD1 (6 bases). CDR1 is SNHLY, CDR2 FYNNEI, per germline. The CDR3 consists of 15 residues. V lost 7 bases and J lost 3, with 17 bases in between. CDR3 coding DNA: TGTGCCAGCATCCCGGAAGAAGGGGGAACAGATACGCAGTATTTT. It is translated as CASIPEEGGTDTQYF.

This clone has just one count. The chain carries TRBV6-1 and TRBJ1-2; D might be TRBD1 (5 bases). Germline CDR1 reads MNHNS; CDR2 reads SASEGT. V was trimmed by 1 base and J by 4 bases, leaving 7 bases between them. The CDR3 runs to 13 residues. The CDR3 is CASSEGGGYGYTF. CDR3 nucleotide sequence: TGTGCCAGCAGTGAAGGGGGCGGCTATGGCTACACCTTC.

This clone was recorded a few times. CDR3 sequence (DNA): TGTGCCAGCAGGGGACTAGCGGGGGGCTACAATGAGCAGTTCTTC. This sequence encodes CASRGLAGGYNEQFF. V and J are TRBV7-9 and TRBJ2-1, with 15 bases matching TRBD2. This CDR3 comprises 15 residues. After removal of 6 bases from V and 3 bases from J, the junction contained 0 bases not matched to a gene. Germline V gives CDR1 SEHNR, CDR2 FQNEAQ (reference sequence).

This clone was observed a few times. CDR3 region: CASSVTGTFYGYTF. The CDR3 nucleotides are TGTGCCAGCAGCGTGACAGGAACCTTCTATGGCTACACCTTC. This rearrangement joins TRBV13 to TRBJ1-2; perhaps TRBD1 as D (6 bases). V lost 5 bases to trimming and J lost 4 bases, with 14 bases between them. This CDR3 is built from 14 residues. From germline, CDR1 is PRHDT and CDR2 FYEKMQ (reference sequence).

This clone has a handful of counts. The chain has TRBV5-6 and TRBJ2-3; D call uncertain. The V gene lost 0 bases and the J gene lost 4 bases, with 9 bases spanning the gap. The CDR3 has 14 residues. Germline-derived CDR1 and CDR2 are SGHDT and YYEEEE. The CDR3 here is CASSLASQADTQYF. CDR3 coding DNA: TGTGCCAGCAGCTTGGCGTCGCAGGCAGATACGCAGTATTTT. The variable domain in full, with the rest retrieved from reference TRBV5-6 and TRBJ2-3, is DAGVTQSPTHLIKTRGQQVTLRCSPKSGHDTVSWYQQALGQGPQFIFQYYEEEERQRGNFPDRFSGHQFPNYSSELNVNALLLGDSALYLCASSLASQADTQYFGPGTRLTVL.

This chain uses TRBV11-2 with TRBJ2-3; D gene ambiguous. The CDR3 totals 13 residues. Germline lookup yields CDR1 SGHAT and CDR2 FQNNGV. V lost 2 bases and J 6 bases, leaving 9 bases between the germline ends. This chain's CDR3 is CASSLRSRDTQYF. The CDR3 region has the DNA TGTGCCAGCAGCTTACGGTCCCGGGATACGCAGTATTTT.

V is TRBV6-4 and J is TRBJ2-2; 8 positions agree with TRBD2. V gave up 6 bases and J gave up 3 bases; unmatched junction bases: 3. Per germline, CDR1 MRHNA and CDR2 SNTAGT. This CDR3 is built from 14 residues. The CDR3 bases are TGTGCCAGCAGAGCGGGGGCCTACACCGGGGAGCTGTTTTTT. Translation gives CASRAGAYTGELFF.

The rearrangement uses TRBV7-9 and TRBJ1-3, with a tentative D call TRBD1 (5 bases). Germline CDR1 reads SEHNR; CDR2 reads FQNEAQ (reference sequence). Trimming took off 7 bases at V and 2 bases at J, with 21 bases between the two ends. The CDR3 runs 17 residues. Here the CDR3 reads CASTQPGGQGPGNTIYF. As DNA, the CDR3 is TGTGCCAGCACTCAGCCCGGTGGGCAGGGCCCTGGAAACACCATATATTTT.

This clone was picked up a small number of times. V gene TRBV7-9 combines with J gene TRBJ2-7; 8 bases match TRBD1. Germline lookup yields CDR1 SEHNR and CDR2 FQNEAQ (reference sequence). This CDR3 has 14 amino acids. The CDR3 sequence: CSSSSSTGAYEQYV. The CDR3, as DNA: TGTTCCAGCAGCTCCTCGACAGGGGCCTACGAGCAGTACGTC.

V usage is TRBV5-1 and J usage is TRBJ2-3; the match to TRBD2 covers 11 bases. V gave up 3 bases and J gave up 1 base; unmatched junction bases: 10. In germline, CDR1 is SGHRS, CDR2 YFSETQ. This CDR3 spans 18 amino acids. The DNA of the CDR3 is TGCGCCAGCAGCTCCACCAAGACTAGCGGGACCCGCACAGATACGCAGTATTTT. This translates into CASSSTKTSGTRTDTQYF.

DNA of the CDR3: TGTGCCAGCAGCTTGTTCCAGGGGGCTACCTACGAGCAGTACTTC. It specifies CASSLFQGATYEQYF. The genes are TRBV5-5 and TRBJ2-7, with 8 bases fitting TRBD1. The CDR3 loop spans 15 amino acids. V shed 1 base, J shed 2 bases, and the junction held 5 bases outside the gene matches. The germline V gene encodes CDR1 SGHKS and CDR2 YYEKEE (reference sequence). Using reference TRBV5-5 and TRBJ2-7 for the parts outside the CDR3, the full variable domain is DAGVTQSPTHLIKTRGQQVTLRCSPISGHKSVSWYQQVLGQGPQFIFQYYEKEERGRGNFPDRFSARQFPNYSSELNVNALLLGDSALYLCASSLFQGATYEQYFGPGTRLTVT.

The rearrangement links TRBV5-4 to TRBJ1-1, with TRBD1 matching 10 bases. V lost 4 bases, J lost 4 bases, and 1 base stayed unmatched. Germline V gene data show CDR1 as SGHNT and CDR2 as YYREEE (reference sequence). The CDR3 spans 13 residues. The CDR3 sequence is CASSRTGGTEAFF. CDR3 nucleotides: TGTGCCAGCAGCAGGACAGGGGGCACTGAAGCTTTCTTT.

As to this clone: A read error may account for a junction end that differs from germline. The chain joins TRBV6-5 to TRBJ1-1; D is possibly TRBD1 (5 bases). The germline V gene encodes CDR1 MNHEY and CDR2 SVGAGI. CDR3 size: 14 residues. The CDR3 region is CAGSYYTGNTEAFF. In DNA, the CDR3 is TGTGCCGGCAGTTACTATACAGGGAACACTGAAGCTTTCTTT.

This chain uses TRBV5-1 with TRBJ1-1; TRBD1 is a possible D gene (6 bases). Germline CDR1 is SGHRS and CDR2 is YFSETQ. The CDR3 has 15 residues. The germline V and J ends were trimmed by 2 bases and 2 bases, with 13 bases remaining between them. The CDR3 region has the DNA TGCGCCAGCAGCTTTGGGGGACACCCTAACACTGAAGCTTTCTTT. As protein: CASSFGGHPNTEAFF.

For the CDR3, the DNA is TGTGCCAGCAGCACCCGACTCGACACCGGGGAGCTGTTTTTT. This encodes CASSTRLDTGELFF. V and J are TRBV11-2 and TRBJ2-2; D unclear. The CDR3 sequence is 14 residues long. The V end lost 5 bases, the J end lost 3 bases, and 10 bases lay between the germline ends. Germline-derived CDR1 and CDR2 are SGHAT and FQNNGV.

The chain is built from TRBV6-1 and TRBJ1-2, with 10 bases fitting TRBD1. V shed 5 bases and J 0 bases; nucleotides not matched to a gene: 3. This CDR3 comprises 15 residues. Germline V gene data show CDR1 as MNHNS and CDR2 as SASEGT. The CDR3, as DNA: TGTGCCAGCAGTATTGGGACAGGGGCTAACTATGGCTACACCTTC. It codes for CASSIGTGANYGYTF.

V gene TRBV6-1 combines with J gene TRBJ1-6; D is possibly TRBD1 (6 bases). The CDR3 loop spans 15 amino acids. Germline CDR1 and CDR2: MNHNS and SASEGT. Trimming stripped 8 bases from V and 4 bases from J, with 15 bases between. The CDR3: CASGPSDRYNSPLHF. In nucleotides, the CDR3 is TGTGCCAGCGGTCCCTCCGACAGGTATAATTCACCCCTCCACTTT.

The chain recombines TRBV4-1 with TRBJ1-1; D is perhaps TRBD1 (5 bases). The V gene's germline CDR1 is MGHRA and CDR2 YSYEKL. The CDR3 length is 14 residues. V was shortened by 4 bases and J by 1 base, with 10 bases between the two germline ends. The CDR3 spells CASSPNRQNTEAFF. CDR3 bases: TGCGCCAGCAGCCCAAACAGGCAGAACACTGAAGCTTTCTTT.

V is TRBV7-8 and J is TRBJ1-5; 8 bases map to TRBD1. The CDR3 runs 16 residues. V trimming: 4 bases; J trimming: 7 bases; junction bases outside the gene matches: 12. The germline gives CDR1 SGHVS, CDR2 FQNEAQ. The CDR3 bases are TGTGCCAGCAGCTCCGAGACGCCGACAGGGGCACAGCCCCAGCATTTT. This translates into CASSSETPTGAQPQHF.

This clone was seen once. The chain combines TRBV5-1 with TRBJ1-1; TRBD1 aligns across 9 bases. Looked up from germline, CDR1 is SGHRS and CDR2 is YFSETQ. The CDR3 is made up of 14 amino acids. J lost 5 bases, V lost 4 bases, and 6 bases had no gene match. The CDR3 here is CASSATGGNTEAFF. The CDR3 nucleotides are TGCGCCAGCAGCGCTACAGGGGGCAATACTGAAGCTTTCTTT.